This T cell receptor beta chain was sequenced for a study of cytomegalovirus exposure and HLA in healthy donors. At the level of the study: From about 179 million T cells, an earlier analysis saw 90 million to 130 million unique TCR beta sequences. Points from the study as a whole: Three chains linked to CMV were shown in vitro to be specific for CMV antigens. In a later analysis, a missense DCLRE1C variant was linked to TCR beta V- and J-gene trimming. The authors reported that TCR beta sequences could predict HLA-A and HLA-B alleles. These predictions were accurate for most subjects in the first cohort.

Both 60 Vbeta primers and 13 Jbeta primers went into the PCR. Assay used: immunoSEQ multiplex PCR; TCRdb lists only in-frame clones, some missing. The repertoire has under 110,000 clones, approximately 71% of them found once; the top ten carry 2.5%. To note about this clone: What it recognizes is unknown. The junction does not match germline at one end; this may be a read error.

The CDR3 has 14 residues. CDR1 KGHSH and CDR2 LQKENI come from the germline V gene. Sequencing used PBMCs. The TCR comes from a man in his forties or fifties in good health and CMV-seronegative. This chain connects TRBV18 to TRBJ2-7, with D unresolved. The CDR3 region has the DNA TGTGCCAGCTCACCACCGATAGCAGAAACGCCCCTCTTCTTC. Translation: CASSPPIAETPLFF. The full variable domain, in which reference TRBV18 and TRBJ2-7 provide the parts outside the CDR3, is NAGVMQNPRHLVRRRGQEARLRCSPMKGHSHVYWYRQLPEEGLKFMVYLQKENIIDESGMPKERFSAEFPKEGPSILRIQQVVRGDSAAYFCASSPPIAETPLFFGPGTRLTVT.